This TCR beta chain is drawn from a study of shared clonotypes between healthy human individuals. Study as a whole: A donor's plate count was three for CD4 naive and three for CD4 memory; CD8 naive had two and CD8 memory one. Study-level points and caveats: Depth was large, yet rarefaction showed that sorted-subset sequencing was incomplete. Among the subsets, naive ones generally showed larger estimated richness than memory ones.

In the case of this clone: Its antigen is as yet unknown. Within the sample, other DNA sequences also encode this same CDR3.

CDR1 SGHTA and CDR2 FQGNSA come from the germline V gene. V lost 1 base, J lost 4 bases, and 7 bases lay in between. This CDR3 comprises 13 residues. TCRdb keeps only in-frame clones here, not all; method: immunoSEQ multiplex PCR. In the table there are about 2.2 million clones, roughly 91% of which are singletons. Naive CD8 populations comprised CD45RO-negative cells positively selected for CCR7, excluding terminally differentiated effector memory CD45RA+ cells. The sequenced material came from naive CD8+ T cells from PBMCs. J is TRBJ2-5 and V is TRBV7-2, with D maybe TRBD1 (5 bases). This clonotype originated in a man younger than 35 in good health. Some clones in this sample may be carry-over from other donors' samples. The CDR3 DNA reads TGTGCCAGCAGCTTAGGAAGGGGAGAGACCCAGTACTTC. Residues: CASSLGRGETQYF. The entire variable domain, with the rest obtained from reference TRBV7-2 and TRBJ2-5, is as follows: GAGVSQSPSNKVTEKGKDVELRCDPISGHTALYWYRQSLGQGLEFLIYFQGNSAPDKSGLPSDRFSAERTGGSVSTLTIQRTQQEDSAVYLCASSLGRGETQYFGPGTRLLVL.